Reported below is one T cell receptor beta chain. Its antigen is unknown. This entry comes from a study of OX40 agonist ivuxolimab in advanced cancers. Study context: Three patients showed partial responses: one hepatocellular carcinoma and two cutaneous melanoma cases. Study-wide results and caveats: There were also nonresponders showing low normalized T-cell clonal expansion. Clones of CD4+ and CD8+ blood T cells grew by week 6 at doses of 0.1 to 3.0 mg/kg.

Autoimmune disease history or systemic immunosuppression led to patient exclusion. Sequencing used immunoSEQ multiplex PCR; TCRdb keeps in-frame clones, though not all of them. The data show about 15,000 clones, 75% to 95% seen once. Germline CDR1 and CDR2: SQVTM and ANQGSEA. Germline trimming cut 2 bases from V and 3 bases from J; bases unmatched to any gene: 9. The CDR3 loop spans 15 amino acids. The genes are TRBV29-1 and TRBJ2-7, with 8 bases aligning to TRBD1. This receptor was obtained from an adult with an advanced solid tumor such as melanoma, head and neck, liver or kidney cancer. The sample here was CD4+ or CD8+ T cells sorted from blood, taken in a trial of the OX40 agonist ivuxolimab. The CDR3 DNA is TGCAGCGTTGAAAATCGACAGGGGTATATCTACGAGCAGTACTTC. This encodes CSVENRQGYIYEQYF.